The TCR beta chain described here comes from a study of OX40 agonist ivuxolimab in advanced cancers. The study's findings and limits: The CD4+ and CD8+ T cells in the blood had expanded clonally by week 6 at 0.1 to 3.0 mg/kg. In the 0.1-3.0 mg/kg groups, partial responders showed among the lowest expansion.

The CDR3 has 15 residues. J gave up 4 bases and V 3 bases, and 6 bases lay outside the gene matches. The germline gives CDR1 MNHEY, CDR2 SMNVEV (reference sequence). Some clones are missing from TCRdb's copy, which holds only in-frame ones; the method was immunoSEQ multiplex PCR. The sample yields fewer than 70,000 clones, 70% to 90% seen once. As regards this clone: The antigen is unknown.

V usage is TRBV27 and J usage is TRBJ2-1, with TRBD2 identical over 7 bases. This TCR derives from an adult with an advanced solid tumor such as melanoma, head and neck, liver or kidney cancer. The sample here was CD4+ or CD8+ T cells sorted from blood, taken in a trial of the OX40 agonist ivuxolimab. The chain's CDR3 is CASSLINGGYNEQFF. The CDR3 nucleotides read TGTGCCAGCAGTTTGATAAACGGGGGGTACAATGAGCAGTTCTTC.